The 28 T cell receptor beta chains listed next were all sequenced from one sample in a study of T cell repertoires in ileal Crohn's disease. The method was immunoSEQ multiplex PCR; TCRdb's version includes in-frame clones alone and lacks a portion of them. The sample records under 20,000 clones, around 70% being singletons. Time point specified: neoterminal ileum biopsy at postoperative endoscopy, about 6 months after surgery. Sequencing was done on a sample of ileal tissue. The receptor set was obtained from an adult with Crohn's disease.

The chain carries TRBV10-3 and TRBJ1-1, with D perhaps TRBD1 (5 bases). V was cut by 4 bases and J by 4 bases, with 16 bases left in between. Germline V gene data show CDR1 as ENHRY and CDR2 as SYGVKD. CDR3 size: 15 residues. CDR3 amino acids: CAISAPGREVTEAFF. The DNA of the CDR3 is TGTGCCATCAGTGCCCCGGGCAGGGAAGTCACTGAAGCTTTCTTT.

This chain connects TRBV2 to TRBJ2-2; D unresolved. Trimming shortened V by 5 bases and J by 5 bases, and 12 bases separated the two germline ends. Germline CDR1 is SNHLY and CDR2 is FYNNEI. The CDR3 loop spans 14 amino acids. CDR3 sequence (DNA): TGTGCCAGCAGTTTCTCGGCGGCGACCGGGGAGCTGTTTTTT. It encodes CASSFSAATGELFF.

The chain employs TRBV5-1 and TRBJ1-1; 7 bases line up with TRBD1. Germline CDR1 reads SGHRS; CDR2 reads YFSETQ. With 6 bases clipped from V and 0 bases from J, the junction kept 8 bases outside the gene matches. The CDR3 extends over 15 amino acids. The CDR3 spells CASTYNRGLNTEAFF. Here the CDR3 DNA reads TGCGCCAGCACCTATAACAGGGGCTTGAACACTGAAGCTTTCTTT.

V and J are TRBV9 and TRBJ2-3; TRBD2 agrees at 11 bases. This CDR3 spans 15 amino acids. The V segment lost 2 bases and the J segment 5 bases; nucleotides outside the gene matches: 4. From germline, CDR1 is SGDLS and CDR2 YYNGEE. The CDR3 DNA reads TGTGCCAGCAGCGTCTTAGCGGGGGGGATAGATACGCAGTATTTT. It encodes CASSVLAGGIDTQYF.

This clone has more than one count but fewer than ten. CDR3 coding DNA: TGTGCCAGTATACGAGACAGGGGGGGAAACACTGAAGCTTTCTTT. This encodes CASIRDRGGNTEAFF. The rearrangement joins TRBV19 to TRBJ1-1, with 9 bases lining up with TRBD1. This CDR3 comprises 15 residues. CDR1 and CDR2 from the germline V gene are LNHDA and SQIVND (reference sequence). J lost 2 bases, V lost 7 bases, and 8 bases had no gene match. Variable domain in full (rest from reference TRBV19 and TRBJ1-1): DGGITQSPKYLFRKEGQNVTLSCEQNLNHDAMYWYRQDPGQGLRLIYYSQIVNDFQKGDIAEGYSVSREKKESFPLTVTSAQKNPTAFYLCASIRDRGGNTEAFFGQGTRLTVV.

The V gene is TRBV10-3, the J gene TRBJ2-2, with 8 bases aligning to TRBD1. Germline trimming cut 10 bases from V and 0 bases from J; bases unmatched to any gene: 10. The CDR3 covers 16 residues. Germline lookup yields CDR1 ENHRY and CDR2 SYGVKD. The CDR3 reads CATGPQQGANTGELFF. CDR3 DNA sequence: TGTGCCACAGGGCCCCAACAGGGGGCGAACACCGGGGAGCTGTTTTTT.

The V and J genes are TRBV5-1 and TRBJ2-7, with 9 bases identical to TRBD2. This CDR3 contains 16 residues. Germline V gene sequence: CDR1 SGHRS, CDR2 YFSETQ. The ends lost 6 bases at V and 3 bases at J; junction bases unmatched: 13. The CDR3 here is CASTSLASGRFYEQYF. The CDR3 nucleotides read TGCGCCAGCACCAGCCTCGCCAGCGGGAGGTTCTACGAGCAGTACTTC.

The rearrangement joins TRBV9 to TRBJ2-5; 15 nucleotides agree with TRBD2. CDR1 is SGDLS and CDR2 is YYNGEE in the germline V gene. With V trimmed by 8 bases and J by 4 bases, 6 bases remained unmatched. The CDR3 extends over 15 amino acids. The CDR3 DNA is TGTGCCAGTTCAAGGGGACTAGCGGGAGGAGAGACCCAGTACTTC. It encodes CASSRGLAGGETQYF.

The V call is TRBV6-6, the J call TRBJ2-5; D is perhaps TRBD2 (5 bases). Trimming took off 4 bases at V and 7 bases at J, with 10 bases between the two ends. The CDR3 contains 12 residues. CDR1 is MNHNY, CDR2 SVGAGI, per germline (reference sequence). This CDR3 is CASSSLGWTQYF. For the CDR3, the DNA is TGTGCCAGCAGTTCACTAGGGTGGACCCAGTACTTC.

This clone has only a few counts. CDR3 DNA sequence: TGCGCCAGCAGCTTGGGGTTCGCAGGGATCGGAAACACCATATATTTT. Its protein is CASSLGFAGIGNTIYF. This chain joins TRBV5-1 and TRBJ1-3; D is possibly TRBD1 (5 bases). This CDR3 region has 16 residues. Germline-derived CDR1 and CDR2 are SGHRS and YFSETQ. V gave up 0 bases and J gave up 4 bases, with 14 bases separating them.

The chain couples TRBV13 to TRBJ2-3; no clear D. The germline gives CDR1 PRHDT, CDR2 FYEKMQ (reference sequence). Trimming removed 5 bases from V and 3 bases from J, with 21 bases in between. This CDR3 has 17 amino acids. The CDR3 reads CASSRTLPGAMTDTQYF. The CDR3, as DNA: TGTGCCAGCAGCCGAACGCTCCCAGGCGCGATGACAGATACGCAGTATTTT.

This sequence joins TRBV5-6 and TRBJ2-1, with TRBD1 matching over 8 bases. The CDR3 is made up of 16 amino acids. The trim removed 4 bases at V and 0 bases at J, leaving 6 bases unmatched. Germline V gene lookup returns CDR1 SGHDT and CDR2 YYEEEE. In DNA form, the CDR3 reads TGTGCCAGCAGCCGACAGGGGCCCTCCTCCTACAATGAGCAGTTCTTC. Its translation is CASSRQGPSSYNEQFF.

Of note for this clone: At one end, the junction sequence differs from germline, possibly due to a read error. V gene TRBV29-1 combines with J gene TRBJ1-2; a possible D gene is TRBD1 (6 bases). The germline gives CDR1 SQVTM, CDR2 ANQGSEA. This CDR3 comprises 14 residues. The CDR3, as DNA: TGCAGCGTTGATGCATCAGGGGCCCACTACGGCTACACCTTC. Translation gives CSVDASGAHYGYTF.

This clone was counted a single time. The chain carries TRBV29-1 and TRBJ1-4; D gene ambiguous. The CDR3 consists of 15 residues. Germline CDR1 SQVTM, CDR2 ANQGSEA. V was cut by 6 bases and J by 4 bases, with 18 bases left in between. DNA of the CDR3: TGCAGCGTGGTGGAGCGAGGGTCGGTTAATGAAAAACTGTTTTTT. It yields the protein CSVVERGSVNEKLFF.

The chain carries TRBV5-1 and TRBJ2-3, with D hard to call. The germline V and J ends were trimmed by 4 bases and 4 bases, with 4 bases remaining between them. CDR1 is SGHRS, CDR2 YFSETQ, per germline. CDR3 size: 11 residues. The CDR3 DNA reads as TGCGCCAGCAGCATCTCAGATACGCAGTATTTT. Translated, it gives CASSISDTQYF.

The chain is built from TRBV5-1 and TRBJ1-1; 8 bases map to TRBD1. This CDR3 is built from 15 residues. CDR1 is SGHRS, CDR2 YFSETQ, per germline. With 4 bases clipped from V and 0 bases from J, the junction kept 5 bases outside the gene matches. In DNA, the CDR3 is TGCGCCAGCAGCCGGACAGGGAACTTGAACACTGAAGCTTTCTTT. Translation: CASSRTGNLNTEAFF.

The chain combines TRBV5-6 with TRBJ1-4; D is undetermined. There are 15 residues in the CDR3. V lost 0 bases to trimming and J lost 4 bases, with 10 bases between them. Germline V gene data show CDR1 as SGHDT and CDR2 as YYEEEE. The CDR3 here is CASSLGFGINEKLFF. The DNA for the CDR3 is TGTGCCAGCAGCTTGGGGTTCGGGATTAATGAAAAACTGTTTTTT.

The V and J genes are TRBV6-1 and TRBJ1-1; 9 bases match TRBD1. The CDR3 length is 15 residues. J was trimmed by 2 bases and V by 5 bases; bases with no gene match: 6. Germline V gives CDR1 MNHNS, CDR2 SASEGT. DNA of the CDR3: TGTGCCAGCAGTAAGAGGGGACAGGGTAACACTGAAGCTTTCTTT. It codes for CASSKRGQGNTEAFF.

J is TRBJ1-5 and V is TRBV2, with 8 bases matching TRBD1. The CDR3 is made up of 15 amino acids. Per germline, CDR1 SNHLY and CDR2 FYNNEI. With V trimmed by 7 bases and J by 6 bases, 11 bases remained unmatched. DNA for the CDR3: TGTGCCAGCAACGACAGGGGCGGCCAGAGTCAGCCCCAGCATTTT. Its translation is CASNDRGGQSQPQHF.

The V gene is TRBV5-1, the J gene TRBJ2-7; 10 bases are a match to TRBD1. V lost 0 bases to trimming and J lost 2 bases; unmatched junction nucleotides: 2. From germline, CDR1 is SGHRS and CDR2 YFSETQ. CDR3 length: 15 residues. CDR3 in amino acids: CASSLGDRGAYEQYF. CDR3 nucleotides: TGCGCCAGCAGCTTGGGGGACAGGGGTGCCTACGAGCAGTACTTC.

The V gene is TRBV30, the J gene TRBJ2-7; the D gene is possibly TRBD2 (5 bases). The CDR3 totals 14 residues. The V gene's germline CDR1 is GTSNPN and CDR2 SVGIG (reference sequence). V gave up 2 bases and J gave up 5 bases, with 16 bases separating them. The CDR3 DNA sequence: TGTGCCTGGAGTCCCCAAGGTTGGGGAGACGAGCAGTACTTC. Its translation: CAWSPQGWGDEQYF. The whole variable domain, filled in from reference TRBV30 and TRBJ2-7, reads SQTIHQWPATLVQPVGSPLSLECTVEGTSNPNLYWYRQAAGRGLQLLFYSVGIGQISSEVPQNLSASRPQDRQFILSSKKLLLSDSGFYLCAWSPQGWGDEQYFGPGTRLTVT.

In this sample, this clone turned up once. The gene calls are TRBV9 and TRBJ2-3, with TRBD2 matching 7 bases. This CDR3 region has 16 residues. Germline V gene data show CDR1 as SGDLS and CDR2 as YYNGEE. With 2 bases clipped from V and 2 bases from J, the junction kept 8 bases outside the gene matches. The CDR3 DNA follows: TGTGCCAGCAGCGTCGCGACTAGCAGTTACACAGATACGCAGTATTTT. Protein product: CASSVATSSYTDTQYF.

V is TRBV5-1 and J is TRBJ2-7, with D tentatively TRBD1 (6 bases). V dropped 3 bases and J dropped 6 bases, with 13 bases sitting between them. Germline CDR1 reads SGHRS; CDR2 reads YFSETQ. The CDR3 is 13 amino acids. The CDR3 nucleotides are TGCGCCAGCAGCTCAACAGGGTTCCGCGAGCAGTACTTC. Its translation: CASSSTGFREQYF.

V usage is TRBV7-2 and J usage is TRBJ2-3, with 7 bases identical to TRBD2. J was trimmed by 7 bases and V by 5 bases; bases with no gene match: 12. Germline V lookup: CDR1 SGHTA, CDR2 FQGNSA. The CDR3 consists of 15 residues. The CDR3 region has the DNA TGTGCCAGCAGCCGTGAGGCGGGAGTCGGAAATACGCAGTATTTT. This gives the protein CASSREAGVGNTQYF.

The chain is built from TRBV5-1 and TRBJ2-1; D unclear. Germline CDR1 is SGHRS and CDR2 is YFSETQ. V gave up 0 bases and J gave up 7 bases, with 5 bases separating them. CDR3 length equals 12 residues. In DNA, the CDR3 is TGCGCCAGCAGCTTGGTCCTAAATGAGCAGTTCTTC. It codes for CASSLVLNEQFF.

The V call is TRBV30, the J call TRBJ1-1; D not certain. The CDR3 has 15 amino acids. Germline values: CDR1 GTSNPN, CDR2 SVGIG (reference sequence). The V and J ends lost 0 bases and 3 bases respectively, with 14 bases between them. Written as DNA, the CDR3 is TGTGCCTGGAGTGTCGGAGGACGGATGGACACTGAAGCTTTCTTT. Translation: CAWSVGGRMDTEAFF.

CDR3 protein: CASSPDRFGYTF. DNA of the CDR3: TGTGCCAGCAGCCCCGACAGATTCGGCTACACCTTC. This chain connects TRBV5-8 to TRBJ1-2; possible D gene TRBD1, 5 bases. The CDR3 loop spans 12 amino acids. The ends were cut back, 4 bases at V and 8 bases at J, with 12 bases in the middle. Looked up from germline, CDR1 is SGHTS and CDR2 is YDEGEE. Looking up the rest from reference TRBV5-8 and TRBJ1-2 gives the full variable domain: EAGVTQSPTHLIKTRGQQATLRCSPISGHTSVYWYQQALGLGLQFLLWYDEGEERNRGNFPPRFSGRQFPNYSSELNVNALELEDSALYLCASSPDRFGYTFGSGTRLTVV.

This clone has just one count. The chain is built from TRBV6-1 and TRBJ1-5; TRBD1 matches at 7 bases. Germline V gives CDR1 MNHNS, CDR2 SASEGT. Trimming cost V 4 bases and J 4 bases; bases outside gene matches: 4. The CDR3 totals 14 residues. The CDR3 coding sequence is TGTGCCAGCAGTGTAACAGGGGAGAATCAGCCCCAGCATTTT. The encoded protein is CASSVTGENQPQHF.